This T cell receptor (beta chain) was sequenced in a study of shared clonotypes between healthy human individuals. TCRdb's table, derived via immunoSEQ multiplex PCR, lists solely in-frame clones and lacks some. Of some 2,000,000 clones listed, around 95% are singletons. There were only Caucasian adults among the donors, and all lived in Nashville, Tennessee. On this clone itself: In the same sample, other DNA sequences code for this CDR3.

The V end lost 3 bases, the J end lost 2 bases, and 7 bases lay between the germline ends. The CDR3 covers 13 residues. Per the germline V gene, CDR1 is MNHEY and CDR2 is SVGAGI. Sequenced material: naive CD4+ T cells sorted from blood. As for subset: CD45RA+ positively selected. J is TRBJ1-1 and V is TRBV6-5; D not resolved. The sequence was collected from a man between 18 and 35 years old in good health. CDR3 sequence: CASSYLGNTEAFF. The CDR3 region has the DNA TGTGCCAGCAGTTATCTGGGCAACACTGAAGCTTTCTTT.